These 13 T cell receptor beta chains came from one sample sequenced in a study of cytomegalovirus exposure and HLA in healthy donors (dated by TCRdb to the late 2010s). Libraries were built with the immunoSEQ multiplex PCR assay. For the multiplex PCR, a mixture combining 60 forward primers for TCR Vbeta segments and 13 reverse primers for TCR Jbeta segments was used. TCRdb's version of the immuneACCESS table is confined to in-frame rearrangements and falls short of the full clone set. An unresolved V gene accounts for under half of the shortfall where checked; the remainder is of unknown origin. Present in this sample are approximately 150,000 clones, approximately 81% of which were seen just once. 7% of the sample belongs to the ten largest clones. What was sequenced was PBMCs. The source is a woman aged 25 to 39 in good health and CMV-seropositive.

This chain uses TRBV7-3 with TRBJ2-5; 14 positions match TRBD2. Trimming took 5 bases from V and 5 from J; bases not matched to a gene: 10. Germline assignment: CDR1 SGHTA and CDR2 FQGTGA. The length of the CDR3 is 17 residues. The CDR3 reads CASSVDGTSGGRETQYF. Written as DNA, the CDR3 is TGTGCCAGCAGCGTGGACGGGACTAGCGGGGGCAGGGAGACCCAGTACTTC.

The chain has TRBV19 and TRBJ1-6, with 9 bases fitting TRBD1. CDR3 length equals 14 residues. CDR1 and CDR2 from the germline V gene are LNHDA and SQIVND (reference sequence). V shed 9 bases and J 7 bases; nucleotides not matched to a gene: 7. The CDR3 region has the DNA TGTGCCAGCCGCCGGACAGGGGAGAATTCACCCCTCCACTTT. As protein: CASRRTGENSPLHF.

The chain has TRBV5-8 and TRBJ2-2; 7 bases are a match to TRBD1. The CDR3 runs to 15 residues. Trimming at V came to 2 bases and at J to 5 bases, leaving 6 bases not matched to a gene. The germline V gene has CDR1 SGHTS and CDR2 YDEGEE. CDR3 in amino acids: CASSLGTARTGELFF. CDR3 nucleotide sequence: TGTGCCAGCAGCTTAGGGACAGCTAGAACCGGGGAGCTGTTTTTT.

This chain joins TRBV7-6 and TRBJ1-1; 8 bases align to TRBD1. This CDR3 is built from 16 residues. CDR1 and CDR2 from the germline V gene are SGHVS and FNYEAQ. Trimming removed 1 base from V and 1 base from J; junction bases left unmatched: 5. In nucleotides, the CDR3 is TGTGCCAGCAGCTTAGTAGCAGGGGGCGAGAACACTGAAGCTTTCTTT. Protein sequence: CASSLVAGGENTEAFF.

The chain recombines TRBV7-9 with TRBJ2-2; 9 positions agree with TRBD2. The V and J ends lost 5 bases and 3 bases, in that order; junction bases with no gene match: 10. The CDR3 length is 17 residues. CDR1 and CDR2 (germline): SEHNR, FQNEAQ (reference sequence). The CDR3 region is CASSQRASGTYTGELFF. CDR3 in DNA: TGTGCCAGCAGCCAAAGGGCTAGCGGGACTTACACCGGGGAGCTGTTTTTT.

The genes are TRBV11-2 and TRBJ1-6; 7 bases map to TRBD1. This CDR3 spans 15 amino acids. V lost 1 base to trimming and J lost 9 bases; unmatched junction nucleotides: 6. Germline V gene lookup returns CDR1 SGHAT and CDR2 FQNNGV. CDR3 nucleotides: TGTGCCAGCAGCTTAGCGACAGGGATAGGTTCACCCCTCCACTTT. Its protein is CASSLATGIGSPLHF. The complete variable domain, with remaining parts taken from reference TRBV11-2 and TRBJ1-6, reads EAGVAQSPRYKIIEKRQSVAFWCNPISGHATLYWYQQILGQGPKLLIQFQNNGVVDDSQLPKDRFSAERLKGVDSTLKIQPAKLEDSAVYLCASSLATGIGSPLHFGNGTRLTVT.

The chain carries TRBV28 and TRBJ1-6, with TRBD1 matching 8 bases. Germline V gene sequence: CDR1 MDHEN, CDR2 SYDVKM. This CDR3 is 15 amino acids long. With V trimmed by 5 bases and J by 6 bases, 6 bases remained unmatched. CDR3 in DNA: TGTGCCAGCAGTCCCGCGGACAGGGCTAATTCACCCCTCCACTTT. Its protein product is CASSPADRANSPLHF. The whole variable domain, filled in from reference TRBV28 and TRBJ1-6, reads DVKVTQSSRYLVKRTGEKVFLECVQDMDHENMFWYRQDPGLGLRLIYFSYDVKMKEKGDIPEGYSVSREKKERFSLILESASTNQTSMYLCASSPADRANSPLHFGNGTRLTVT.

J is TRBJ2-3 and V is TRBV11-2; 9 nucleotides align to TRBD1. The CDR3 is 15 residues long. Germline CDR1 reads SGHAT; CDR2 reads FQNNGV. The junction had 6 bases not matched to a gene; V was cut back by 2 bases and J by 6 bases. This CDR3 reads CASSLWDRASDTQYF. CDR3 nucleotides: TGTGCCAGCAGCTTATGGGACAGGGCTTCCGATACGCAGTATTTT. Filled out from reference TRBV11-2 and TRBJ2-3, the complete variable domain reads EAGVAQSPRYKIIEKRQSVAFWCNPISGHATLYWYQQILGQGPKLLIQFQNNGVVDDSQLPKDRFSAERLKGVDSTLKIQPAKLEDSAVYLCASSLWDRASDTQYFGPGTRLTVL.

This clone was detected once. J is TRBJ2-7 and V is TRBV19; D possibly corresponds to TRBD2 (7 bases). The CDR3 is 15 amino acids. Germline CDR1 and CDR2: LNHDA and SQIVND (reference sequence). Trimming shortened V by 6 bases and J by 4 bases, and 19 bases separated the two germline ends. The CDR3 nucleotides are TGTGCCAGTAGCCGTTGGAAGGGAGGGGGTTACGAGCAGTACTTC. It codes for CASSRWKGGGYEQYF.

J is TRBJ2-4 and V is TRBV28; the D gene is possibly TRBD2 (5 bases). Looked up from germline, CDR1 is MDHEN and CDR2 is SYDVKM. The CDR3 has 15 residues. The V gene lost 1 base and the J gene lost 5 bases, with 12 bases spanning the gap. The CDR3 is CASSLFGEIENIQYF. Here the CDR3 DNA reads TGTGCCAGCAGTTTATTCGGGGAGATAGAAAACATTCAGTACTTC.

The chain carries TRBV7-3 and TRBJ2-1, with D uncertain. CDR1 and CDR2 (germline): SGHTA, FQGTGA. This CDR3 has 13 amino acids. The ends were cut back, 4 bases at V and 4 bases at J, with 8 bases in the middle. CDR3 residues: CASSSSYYNEQFF. The DNA for the CDR3 is TGTGCCAGCAGCTCCTCTTATTACAATGAGCAGTTCTTC.

Here the CDR3 reads CASSLGGANLGQPQHF. Here the CDR3 DNA reads TGTGCCAGCAGCTTAGGGGGCGCCAATCTAGGTCAGCCCCAGCATTTT. The chain couples TRBV7-8 to TRBJ1-5; TRBD1 is a possible D gene (5 bases). The V and J ends lost 1 base and 6 bases respectively, with 16 bases between them. There are 16 residues in the CDR3. Germline V gene sequence: CDR1 SGHVS, CDR2 FQNEAQ.

The table lists this clone with a count of one. The CDR3 sequence: CASSYSLAGVADTQYF. Written as DNA, the CDR3 is TGTGCCAGCAGTTACTCGCTAGCGGGGGTTGCGGATACGCAGTATTTT. This rearrangement joins TRBV6-6 to TRBJ2-3, with TRBD2 identical over 10 bases. CDR1 and CDR2 (germline): MNHNY, SVGAGI (reference sequence). J lost 6 bases, V lost 0 bases, and 6 bases had no gene match. The CDR3 is 16 amino acids.